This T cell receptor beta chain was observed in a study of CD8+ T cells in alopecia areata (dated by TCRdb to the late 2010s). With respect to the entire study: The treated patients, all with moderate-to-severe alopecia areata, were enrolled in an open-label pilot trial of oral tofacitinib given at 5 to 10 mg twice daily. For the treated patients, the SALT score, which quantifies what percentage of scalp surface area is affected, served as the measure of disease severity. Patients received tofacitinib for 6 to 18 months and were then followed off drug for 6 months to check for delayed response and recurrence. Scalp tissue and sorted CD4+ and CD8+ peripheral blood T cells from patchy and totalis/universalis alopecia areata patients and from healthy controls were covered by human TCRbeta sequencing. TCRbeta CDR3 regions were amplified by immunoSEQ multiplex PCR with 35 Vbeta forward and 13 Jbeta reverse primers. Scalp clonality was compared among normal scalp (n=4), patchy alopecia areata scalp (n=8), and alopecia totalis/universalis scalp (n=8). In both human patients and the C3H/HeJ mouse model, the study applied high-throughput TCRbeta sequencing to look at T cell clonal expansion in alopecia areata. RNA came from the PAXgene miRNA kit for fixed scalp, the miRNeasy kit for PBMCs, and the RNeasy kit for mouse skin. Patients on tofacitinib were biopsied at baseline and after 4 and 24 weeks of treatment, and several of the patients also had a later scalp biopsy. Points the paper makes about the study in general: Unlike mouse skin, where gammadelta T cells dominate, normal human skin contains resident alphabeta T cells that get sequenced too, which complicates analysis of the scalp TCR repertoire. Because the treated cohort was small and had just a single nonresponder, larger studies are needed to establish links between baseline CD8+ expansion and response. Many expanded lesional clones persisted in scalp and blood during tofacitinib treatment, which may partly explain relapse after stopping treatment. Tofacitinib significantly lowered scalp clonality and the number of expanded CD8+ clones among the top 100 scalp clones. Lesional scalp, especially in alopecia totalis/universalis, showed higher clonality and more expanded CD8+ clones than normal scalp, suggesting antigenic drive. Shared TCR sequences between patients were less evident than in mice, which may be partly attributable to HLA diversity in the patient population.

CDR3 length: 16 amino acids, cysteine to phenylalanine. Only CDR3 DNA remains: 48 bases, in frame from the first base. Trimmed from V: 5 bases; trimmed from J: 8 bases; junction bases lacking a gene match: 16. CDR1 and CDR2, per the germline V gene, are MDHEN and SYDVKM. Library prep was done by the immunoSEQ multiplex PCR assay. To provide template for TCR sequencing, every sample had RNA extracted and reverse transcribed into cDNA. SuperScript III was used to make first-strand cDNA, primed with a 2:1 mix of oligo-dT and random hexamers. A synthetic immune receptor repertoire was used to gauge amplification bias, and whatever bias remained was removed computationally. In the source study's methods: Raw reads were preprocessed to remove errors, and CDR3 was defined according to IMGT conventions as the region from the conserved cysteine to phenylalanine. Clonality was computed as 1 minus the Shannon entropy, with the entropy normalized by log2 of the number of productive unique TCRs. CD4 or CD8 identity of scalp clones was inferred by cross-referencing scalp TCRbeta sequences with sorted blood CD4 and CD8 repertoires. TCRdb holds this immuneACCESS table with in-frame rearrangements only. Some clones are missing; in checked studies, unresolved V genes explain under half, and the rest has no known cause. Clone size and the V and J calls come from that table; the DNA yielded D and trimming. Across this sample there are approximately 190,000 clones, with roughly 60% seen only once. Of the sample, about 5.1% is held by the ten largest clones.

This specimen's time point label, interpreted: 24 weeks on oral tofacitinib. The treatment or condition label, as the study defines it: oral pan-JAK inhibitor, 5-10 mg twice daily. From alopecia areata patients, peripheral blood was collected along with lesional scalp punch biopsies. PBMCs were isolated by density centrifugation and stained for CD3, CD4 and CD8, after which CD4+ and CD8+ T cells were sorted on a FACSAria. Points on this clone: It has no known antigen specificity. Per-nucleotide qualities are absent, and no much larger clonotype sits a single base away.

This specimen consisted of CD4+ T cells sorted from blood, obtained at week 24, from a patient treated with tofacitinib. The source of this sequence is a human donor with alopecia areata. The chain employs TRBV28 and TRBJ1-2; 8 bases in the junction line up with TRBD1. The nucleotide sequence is TGTGCCAGCAGTCTCGACAGGGGAAGGGCTTTGAGGGGCTACACCTTC. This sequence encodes CASSLDRGRALRGYTF.